This TCR beta chain emerged from a study of low-dose radiotherapy and immunotherapy resistance in tumors. Study information: Each patient was administered nivolumab intravenously at 240 mg, which was a flat dose, every two weeks, along with intravenous ipilimumab at 1 mg/kg every six weeks. Each patient took aspirin at a dose of 300 mg by mouth once daily over the course of four cycles, with dosing beginning on cycle 1 day 1.

Alpha- and beta-chain coverage of first-strand cDNA came from TRAV- and TRBV-specific primers. TCRs were amplified for 20 to 25 PCR cycles with a constant-region primer and V-primer adapter. One entry per CDR3 protein results from TCRdb running MiXCR on the reads. The data contain 60,000 or so distinct CDR3 sequences, 23% of them singletons. At least ten counts were recorded for this clonotype. After removal of 6 bases from V and 1 base from J, the junction contained 4 bases not matched to a gene. The germline V gene encodes CDR1 MDHEN and CDR2 SYDVKM. There are 15 residues in the CDR3. Time point defined: after trial treatment. Treatment noted: LDRT plus nivolumab, ipilimumab, low-dose cyclophosphamide and aspirin (RACIN trial). Donors received a regimen that comprised nivolumab, ipilimumab, aspirin, low-dose cyclophosphamide and low-dose radiotherapy.

Specimen: PBMCs, collected after low-dose radiotherapy plus immunotherapy. This receptor was identified in a male donor with prostate cancer. The chain couples TRBV28 to TRBJ1-5; 9 positions match TRBD1. CDR3: CASRFDRGSNQPQHF. As DNA, the CDR3 is TGTGCCAGCAGATTTGACAGGGGGAGCAATCAGCCCCAGCATTTT.